This is a list of T cell receptor beta chains from one sample in a study of cytomegalovirus exposure and HLA in healthy donors. The repertoire was sequenced with immunoSEQ multiplex PCR; TCRdb's copy has only in-frame clones and lacks some. The sample includes some 150,000 clones, less than 90% of them seen just once. Input material: PBMCs. The receptors were gathered from a woman under 30 in good health and CMV-seropositive. The conserved cysteine and the conserved F or W are not part of the CDR3 here. The order of the fields is clone size, J gene, V gene, CDR3 protein. For some rows the clone size is stated as once, few or many, or as a class when expanded; others skip it.

>.|TRBJ2-5|TRBV7-3
ASSPGGLQETQY
>.|TRBJ2-7|TRBV9
ASSVGQAITEQY
>.|TRBJ2-5|TRBV29-1
SVAPRVERSETQY
>.|TRBJ1-5|TRBV29-1
SVGGGHSNQPQH
>.|TRBJ2-5|TRBV4-2
ASSQRLAVQETQY
>.|TRBJ2-7|TRBV23-1
ASSQGRKGRQTHEQY
>.|TRBJ2-7|TRBV10-1
ASSESSGRAYEQY
>.|TRBJ2-1|TRBV4-1
ASSHSLAGEQF
>.|TRBJ2-5|TRBV5-1
ASSLVPRTGQETQY
>.|TRBJ2-7|TRBV11-2
ASSLDRVDYEQY
>.|TRBJ1-1|TRBV12-5
ASGFGPEAF
>.|TRBJ2-1|TRBV19
ASSIPAGNGYNEQF
>few|TRBJ2-5|TRBV18
ASSPGRGETQY
>.|TRBJ2-7|TRBV30
ASARGGSYEQY
>few|TRBJ1-2|TRBV6-5
ASIGQGPLFGYT
>once|TRBJ2-3|TRBV7-2
ASSPGTADTQY
>.|TRBJ2-7|TRBV5-1
ASSLGVAGVYEQY
>.|TRBJ2-7|TRBV7-6
ASSVGHLSYEQY
>.|TRBJ2-5|TRBV7-6
ASPRSD
>.|TRBJ2-1|TRBV29-1
SVCVQESYNEQF
>once|TRBJ2-7|TRBV19
ASSLGDNSFYEQY
>.|TRBJ1-1|TRBV11-3
ASSFVARTKAF
>.|TRBJ1-2|TRBV29-1
SVVNKEAGGYT
>.|TRBJ2-1|TRBV7-6
ASSLEGSSYNEQF
>.|TRBJ1-2|TRBV2
ASSEGSGYGYT
>.|TRBJ1-5|TRBV18
ASSPSSDRNQPQH
>.|TRBJ1-2|TRBV28
ASSLTGGYGYT
>.|TRBJ2-5|TRBV11-3
ASSLRTGKREETQY
>.|TRBJ2-1|TRBV11-1
ASSARDSSSEQF
>once|TRBJ2-7|TRBV23-1
ANSHWEGSYEQY
>once|TRBJ1-1|TRBV5-1
ASSFSRGDVTEAF
>.|TRBJ2-1|TRBV27
ASSPLTLAGLNEQF
>.|TRBJ2-7|TRBV4-1
ASSQGAVTSASSYEQY
>once|TRBJ2-7|TRBV10-3
AISGSGTEEQY
>many|TRBJ1-1|TRBV6-5
ASSAEFGGDEAF
>.|TRBJ1-5|TRBV9
ASSADSYNQPQH
>.|TRBJ1-3|TRBV30
AWTRDSGNTIY
>.|TRBJ1-4|TRBV6-6
ASSSYGTGAEKLF
>.|TRBJ2-1|TRBV7-3
ASSSGLAAYTEQF
>.|TRBJ2-5|TRBV30
ACLREGQGRRETQY
>.|TRBJ2-7|TRBV18
ASSPRGTAYGYEQY
>.|TRBJ2-1|TRBV2
ASSGQVTYNEQF
>.|TRBJ1-2|TRBV7-9
ASSTNSGTESGYT
>.|TRBJ1-2|TRBV19
ASNRDRNYGYT
>.|TRBJ1-5|TRBV5-3
ARKTAGQPQH
>.|TRBJ2-7|TRBV28
ASSSTRDWSSYEQY
>.|TRBJ1-2|TRBV28
ASSYLRDSNYGYT
>.|TRBJ1-5|TRBV10-2
ASSEPEPGQPQH
>.|TRBJ1-4|TRBV30
AWRKNQATNEKLF
>.|TRBJ2-7|TRBV28
ASTPGGRRVYEQY
>.|TRBJ2-7|TRBV13
ASTMGQGVYEQY
>.|TRBJ2-1|TRBV7-2
ASSEIGGGYNEQF